This T cell receptor (beta chain) comes out of a study of OX40 agonist ivuxolimab in advanced cancers. The overall study: Prior therapy, whether anti-PD-1, anti-PD-L1 or anti-CTLA-4, was allowed, and roughly 44% had some. Overall study findings and caveats: Partial responders dosed at 0.1-3.0 mg/kg displayed clonal expansion ranking among the lowest.

This CDR3 contains 17 residues. Germline V gene lookup returns CDR1 SGHDN and CDR2 FVKESK. V gave up 0 bases and J gave up 2 bases, with 14 bases separating them. Note on this clone: What it binds is unknown.

Clones were sequenced by immunoSEQ multiplex PCR, and TCRdb holds only the in-frame ones, with some missing. The table lists 55,000 to 75,000 clones, around 84% of them singletons, with approximately 8% in the top ten. The gene calls are TRBV14 and TRBJ2-1; tentatively, D is TRBD1 or TRBD2 (5 bases each). The sequence derives from an adult with an advanced solid tumor such as melanoma, head and neck, liver or kidney cancer. Specimen: CD4+ or CD8+ T cells sorted from blood, collected in a trial of the OX40 agonist ivuxolimab. The CDR3 reads CASSQEGRGRTYNEQFF. CDR3 coding DNA: TGTGCCAGCAGCCAAGAAGGTAGGGGACGCACCTACAATGAGCAGTTCTTC.